Sequencing of this TCR beta chain was carried out in a study of blood T cells in healthy people across ages. Trimming shortened V by 0 bases and J by 0 bases, and 13 bases separated the two germline ends. This CDR3 comprises 16 residues. Germline V gives CDR1 SGHRS, CDR2 YFSETQ. A second PCR of 7 to 11 cycles used a sample-barcoded 5' primer and a J-beta primer mix. Individual samples furnished no less than 2.5 million CDR3-containing paired-end reads apiece. TCRdb re-analysed the 5' RACE reads in MiXCR, keeping a single row per CDR3 protein. The table includes hundreds of thousands of distinct CDR3 sequences, 46% detected once.

This chain joins TRBV5-1 and TRBJ2-7; possible D gene TRBD2, 5 bases. This TCR derives from a man older than 75 in good health. Specimen: blood. The CDR3 DNA sequence: TGCGCCAGCAGCTTGGTTGTCACGGGAAGCTCCTACGAGCAGTACTTC. Its translation is CASSLVVTGSSYEQYF.